This is a list of T cell receptor beta chains from one sample in a study of T cells in Graves' hyperthyroidism and ophthalmopathy. TCRdb reprocessed the multiplex PCR reads via MiXCR and lists one record per CDR3 protein. The sample contains nearly 750,000 distinct CDR3 sequences, 30% to 40% of which appear only once. The sample comprised blood. The source of these receptors is a woman in her forties with Graves' hyperthyroidism. Both conserved end residues are part of each CDR3. D genes are given only for firm matches. Expanded clones get a size class; other rows say once, few or many, or leave the size out.

j_gene: TRBJ1-5; v_gene: TRBV11-2; d_gene: .; abundance: few; CDR3nt: TGTGCCAGCAGCTTAGATGGGATCAGCACACAGCCCCAGCATTTT; CDR3aa: CASSLDGISTQPQHF
j_gene: TRBJ2-7; v_gene: TRBV27; d_gene: .; abundance: once; CDR3nt: TGTGCCAGCAGTTTTATGGGGGACAACGAGCAGTACTTC; CDR3aa: CASSFMGDNEQYF
j_gene: TRBJ1-1; v_gene: TRBV25-1; d_gene: .; abundance: many; CDR3nt: TGTGCCAGCCGAGGGGCCTACACTGAAGCTTTCTTT; CDR3aa: CASRGAYTEAFF
j_gene: TRBJ1-1; v_gene: TRBV7-2; d_gene: .; abundance: few; CDR3nt: TGTGCCAGCAGCCCCGAGGGCGGAAGAAAAGCTTTCTTT; CDR3aa: CASSPEGGRKAFF
j_gene: TRBJ1-1; v_gene: TRBV3-1; d_gene: .; abundance: few; CDR3nt: TGTGCCAGCAGCCACGACAGATCTGAAGCTTTCTTT; CDR3aa: CASSHDRSEAFF
j_gene: TRBJ1-1; v_gene: TRBV25-1; d_gene: .; abundance: .; CDR3nt: TGTGCCAGCAGTCCGCTGGGTTATACTGAAGCTTTCTTT; CDR3aa: CASSPLGYTEAFF
j_gene: TRBJ1-4; v_gene: TRBV7-2; d_gene: TRBD1; abundance: many; CDR3nt: TGTGCCAGCAGCAAAGACAGGGCATATGAAAAACTGTTTTTT; CDR3aa: CASSKDRAYEKLFF
j_gene: TRBJ2-3; v_gene: TRBV20-1; d_gene: TRBD2; abundance: .; CDR3nt: TGCAGTGCTAGCAGCCCCAGCGGGGGGGTCGTTAATACGCAGTATTTT; CDR3aa: CSASSPSGGVVNTQYF
j_gene: TRBJ2-7; v_gene: TRBV7-9; d_gene: .; abundance: many; CDR3nt: TGTGCCAGCAGCCCCGGGGTCTCCTACGAGCAGTACTTC; CDR3aa: CASSPGVSYEQYF
j_gene: TRBJ1-5; v_gene: TRBV19; d_gene: .; abundance: few; CDR3nt: TGTGCCAGTAGTATAGAAGCTGCTTGGGCAGATCAGCCCCAGCATTTT; CDR3aa: CASSIEAAWADQPQHF
j_gene: TRBJ2-5; v_gene: TRBV15; d_gene: TRBD1; abundance: .; CDR3nt: TGTGCCACCAGCAGGTCCTGGGACAGGGCGGGGACCCAGTACTTC; CDR3aa: CATSRSWDRAGTQYF
j_gene: TRBJ2-7; v_gene: TRBV6-2/TRBV6-3; d_gene: TRBD1; abundance: few; CDR3nt: TGTGCCAGCAGTTACAACAGGGGACAGTACGAGCAGTACTTC; CDR3aa: CASSYNRGQYEQYF
j_gene: TRBJ2-2; v_gene: TRBV6-5; d_gene: TRBD1; abundance: .; CDR3nt: TGTGCCAGCAGTGCGACAGGGGCTAACACCGGGGAGCTGTTTTTT; CDR3aa: CASSATGANTGELFF
j_gene: TRBJ2-2; v_gene: TRBV6-5; d_gene: TRBD1; abundance: .; CDR3nt: TGTGCCAGCAGATCGCCCTTAGGGACAGGGGTTAACACCGGGGAGCTGTTTTTT; CDR3aa: CASRSPLGTGVNTGELFF
j_gene: TRBJ1-1; v_gene: TRBV14; d_gene: .; abundance: many; CDR3nt: TGTGCCAGCAGCCCCGAGTGGGGAGGAACTGAAGCTTTCTTT; CDR3aa: CASSPEWGGTEAFF
j_gene: TRBJ1-1; v_gene: TRBV2; d_gene: .; abundance: many; CDR3nt: TGTGCCAGCAGTGAAGTCCCCAGGCTCGACGAAGCTTTCTTT; CDR3aa: CASSEVPRLDEAFF
j_gene: TRBJ2-7; v_gene: TRBV5-4; d_gene: .; abundance: few; CDR3nt: TGTGCCAGCAGCTTGAGTGTTGGGATCCCCGTAAACTACTACGAGCAGTACTTC; CDR3aa: CASSLSVGIPVNYYEQYF
j_gene: TRBJ1-5; v_gene: TRBV5-6; d_gene: .; abundance: .; CDR3nt: TGTGCCAGCAGCTGGGGCAGGGGAAATCAGCCCCAGCATTTT; CDR3aa: CASSWGRGNQPQHF
j_gene: TRBJ2-5; v_gene: TRBV20-1; d_gene: .; abundance: many; CDR3nt: TGCAGTGCTAGCGAGCGAAAGTGGGGCGAAGAGACCCAGTACTTC; CDR3aa: CSASERKWGEETQYF
j_gene: TRBJ1-6; v_gene: TRBV5-4; d_gene: .; abundance: .; CDR3nt: TGTGCCAGCAGTAGGTCGACAGTCCTTAATAATTCACCCCTCCACTTT; CDR3aa: CASSRSTVLNNSPLHF
j_gene: TRBJ1-2; v_gene: TRBV7-9; d_gene: .; abundance: many; CDR3nt: TGTGCCAGCAGCTTAGCAGGGAAGCCCTATGGCTACACCTTC; CDR3aa: CASSLAGKPYGYTF
j_gene: TRBJ1-2; v_gene: TRBV7-3; d_gene: .; abundance: many; CDR3nt: TGTGCCAGCAGCTTAACAGGCCCTAACTATGGCTACACCTTC; CDR3aa: CASSLTGPNYGYTF
j_gene: TRBJ2-5; v_gene: TRBV28; d_gene: .; abundance: few; CDR3nt: TGTGCCAGCAGTTATGGCCCCCGGGGACCGCTAGTAAAGACCCAGTACTTC; CDR3aa: CASSYGPRGPLVKTQYF
j_gene: TRBJ2-7; v_gene: TRBV20-1; d_gene: TRBD2; abundance: few; CDR3nt: TGCAGTGCTAGAGGGTTGGAGCGGGACGCCTACGAGCAGTACTTC; CDR3aa: CSARGLERDAYEQYF
j_gene: TRBJ2-7; v_gene: TRBV7-6; d_gene: TRBD2; abundance: many; CDR3nt: TGTGCCAGCAGCTCCCCATATAGCGGGAGGGCCCACGAGCAGTACTTC; CDR3aa: CASSSPYSGRAHEQYF
j_gene: TRBJ2-7; v_gene: TRBV20-1; d_gene: TRBD2; abundance: .; CDR3nt: TGCAGTGCTAGACTAGCGGGGGGCCAATACGAGCAGTACTTC; CDR3aa: CSARLAGGQYEQYF
j_gene: TRBJ2-7; v_gene: TRBV19; d_gene: .; abundance: many; CDR3nt: TGTGCCAGTAGTCAACTTCCAGCCTACGAGCAGTACTTC; CDR3aa: CASSQLPAYEQYF
j_gene: TRBJ1-1; v_gene: TRBV10-3; d_gene: .; abundance: many; CDR3nt: TGTGCCATCAGTGGAGGGAACACTGAAGCTTTCTTT; CDR3aa: CAISGGNTEAFF
j_gene: TRBJ1-1; v_gene: TRBV6-5; d_gene: TRBD1; abundance: .; CDR3nt: TGTGCCAGCAGTTCGCCCGGGACAGGGTCGAACACTGAAGCTTTCTTT; CDR3aa: CASSSPGTGSNTEAFF
j_gene: TRBJ1-3; v_gene: TRBV7-2; d_gene: TRBD1; abundance: few; CDR3nt: TGTGTCACCGCCCGGGACAGGGGCTCTGGAAACACCATATATTTT; CDR3aa: CVTARDRGSGNTIYF
j_gene: TRBJ1-5; v_gene: TRBV2; d_gene: .; abundance: .; CDR3nt: TGTGCCAGCAGTACTACCGATTCGGTGGGCAATCAGCCCCAGCATTTT; CDR3aa: CASSTTDSVGNQPQHF
j_gene: TRBJ2-7; v_gene: TRBV6-5; d_gene: .; abundance: .; CDR3nt: TGTGCCAGCACATCGGTCGGGAGCTCCTACGAGCAGTACTTC; CDR3aa: CASTSVGSSYEQYF
j_gene: TRBJ1-3; v_gene: TRBV12-3/TRBV12-4; d_gene: .; abundance: few; CDR3nt: TGTGCCAGCCGTCCTAACATGAGAGACACCATATATTTT; CDR3aa: CASRPNMRDTIYF
j_gene: TRBJ2-5; v_gene: TRBV7-2; d_gene: .; abundance: many; CDR3nt: TGTGCCAGCAGCTTATCCACCTTGAGATTCCAAGAGACCCAGTACTTC; CDR3aa: CASSLSTLRFQETQYF
j_gene: TRBJ1-5; v_gene: TRBV10-3; d_gene: TRBD1; abundance: many; CDR3nt: TGTGCCATCAGTGAGACCGACAGGGTAAGCAATCAGCCCCAGCATTTT; CDR3aa: CAISETDRVSNQPQHF
j_gene: TRBJ1-2; v_gene: TRBV12-3/TRBV12-4; d_gene: .; abundance: few; CDR3nt: TGTGCCAGCAGTAACCCCTATCGGGAAAGCTTGGGGTATGGCTACACCTTC; CDR3aa: CASSNPYRESLGYGYTF
j_gene: TRBJ1-3; v_gene: TRBV19; d_gene: .; abundance: .; CDR3nt: TGTGCCAGTAGTAGCCGTTCAGGGTACGGAAACACCATATATTTT; CDR3aa: CASSSRSGYGNTIYF
j_gene: TRBJ1-1; v_gene: TRBV19; d_gene: TRBD1; abundance: many; CDR3nt: TGTGCCAGTAGTTGGTCGCAGGGGGCGCATGCTGAAGCTTTCTTT; CDR3aa: CASSWSQGAHAEAFF
j_gene: TRBJ1-4; v_gene: TRBV12-3/TRBV12-4; d_gene: .; abundance: .; CDR3nt: TGTGCCAGCAGTTTTGAAAAGCGGAATGAAAAACTGTTTTTT; CDR3aa: CASSFEKRNEKLFF
j_gene: TRBJ1-1; v_gene: TRBV5-1; d_gene: .; abundance: .; CDR3nt: TGCGCCAGCAGCTTTGGGGGGAATGAAGCTTTCTTT; CDR3aa: CASSFGGNEAFF
j_gene: TRBJ1-6; v_gene: TRBV7-2; d_gene: .; abundance: .; CDR3nt: TGTGCCAGCAGCTTAGGGCAGGGCTCCTATAATTCACCCCTCCACTTT; CDR3aa: CASSLGQGSYNSPLHF